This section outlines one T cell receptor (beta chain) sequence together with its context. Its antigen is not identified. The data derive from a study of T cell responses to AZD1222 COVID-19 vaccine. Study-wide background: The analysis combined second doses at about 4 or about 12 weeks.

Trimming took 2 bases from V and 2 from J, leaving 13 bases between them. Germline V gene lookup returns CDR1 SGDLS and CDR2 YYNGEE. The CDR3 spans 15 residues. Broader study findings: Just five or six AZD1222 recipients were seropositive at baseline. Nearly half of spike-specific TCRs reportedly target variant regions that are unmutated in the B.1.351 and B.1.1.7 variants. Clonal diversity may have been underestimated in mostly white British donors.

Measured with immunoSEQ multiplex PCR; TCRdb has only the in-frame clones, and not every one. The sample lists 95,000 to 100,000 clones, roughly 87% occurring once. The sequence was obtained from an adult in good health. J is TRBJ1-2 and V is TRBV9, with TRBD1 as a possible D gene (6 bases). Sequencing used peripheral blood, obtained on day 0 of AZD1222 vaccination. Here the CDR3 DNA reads TGTGCCAGCAGCGTGGGGGGGACACCCAACTATGGCTACACCTTC. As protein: CASSVGGTPNYGYTF.